This entry concerns a single T cell receptor beta chain. The antigen remains undetermined. One entry per CDR3 protein, called by TCRdb with MiXCR from the 5' RACE reads. Of roughly 1.6 million distinct CDR3 sequences in the sample, about 31% are singletons; the top ten hold 0.27%. The sample is drawn from a study of identical twins. The CDR3 runs to 17 residues. Study-wide findings and caveats: Analyses of zero insertions could, in part, be confounded by invariant MAIT and iNKT cells.

The receptor was isolated from a newborn girl in good health. The J gene is TRBJ2-5, the V gene TRBV21-1; the table gives TRBD2 as D, unverified against the DNA. TRBV21-1 is marked as a pseudogene. Material for sequencing was cord blood. For the CDR3, the DNA is TGTGCCAGCAGCAAAGGAAAGGACCATCCCGTCCAAGAGACCCAGTACTTC. This codes for CASSKGKDHPVQETQYF.